The sequence of this T cell receptor (beta chain) was determined in a study of T cells in Graves' hyperthyroidism and ophthalmopathy. Study observations and caveats: Ophthalmopathy was separated from stable hyperthyroidism by a 13 V-J model.

Germline V gene sequence: CDR1 SNHLY, CDR2 FYNNEI. V shed 5 bases, J shed 15 bases, and the junction held 4 bases outside the gene matches. This CDR3 has 11 amino acids. Amplified TCR beta CDR3 regions came from RNA transcripts. The study used the HTBI primer set for a first-round RT-PCR of the TCR CDR3. TCRdb analysed the multiplex PCR reads with MiXCR anew, one entry per CDR3 protein. The table records about 510,000 distinct CDR3 sequences, over 45% of them present only once. With regard to this clonotype: No antigen is known for it.

The source material was peripheral blood or thyroid tissue (not recorded which). The V call is TRBV2, the J call TRBJ1-6; 7 nucleotides align to TRBD1. The TCR originated in an adult woman with Graves' disease, either hyperthyroidism or ophthalmopathy (not recorded which). The CDR3, as DNA: TGTGCCAGCAGTAAGGGACAGCTCCTCCACTTT. Protein product: CASSKGQLLHF.